What follows are 15 T cell receptor beta chains derived from one specimen sequenced in a study of CD8 T cells in Susac syndrome. Random hexamers were used to reverse transcribe an amount of roughly 0.45 to 1 ug RNA. Each CDR3 protein gets one entry after TCRdb re-called the immunoSEQ multiplex PCR reads with MiXCR. Seen here are under 95,000 distinct CDR3 sequences, about 95% observed once, and the top ten hold roughly 0.31%. Sequenced input: CD4+ T cells from PBMCs. Receptors originate from a human donor with Susac syndrome.

The V gene is TRBV4-2, the J gene TRBJ2-1; TRBD2 is a possible D gene (6 bases). This CDR3 spans 16 amino acids. Per germline, CDR1 LGHNA and CDR2 YNFKEQ. V was trimmed by 4 bases and J by 5 bases, leaving 18 bases between them. CDR3 DNA: TGTGCCAGCAGCCGGATAGGACTAAGCAAGCACAATGAGCAGTTCTTC. Translation: CASSRIGLSKHNEQFF.

The CDR3 is CAWNKGGGQSYEQYF. In DNA form, the CDR3 reads TGTGCCTGGAATAAAGGGGGAGGTCAGTCCTACGAGCAGTACTTC. J is TRBJ2-7 and V is TRBV30; TRBD1 or TRBD2 may be the D gene (6 bases each). Per the germline V gene, CDR1 is GTSNPN and CDR2 is SVGIG (reference sequence). The CDR3 sequence is 15 residues long. Deletions cut 4 bases from V and 1 base from J, with 17 bases between.

The chain is built from TRBV28 and TRBJ2-3; D unresolved. The CDR3 contains 14 residues. The V end was cut by 2 bases, the J end by 3 bases, with 9 bases between. The germline CDR1 and CDR2 sequences are MDHEN and SYDVKM. This CDR3 is CASSLPPSTDTQYF. The CDR3 DNA reads as TGTGCCAGCAGTTTACCGCCGTCGACAGATACGCAGTATTTT.

The gene calls are TRBV5-6 and TRBJ1-2; D unclear. Germline CDR1 and CDR2: SGHDT and YYEEEE. The V end lost 0 bases, the J end lost 5 bases, and 17 bases lay between the germline ends. This CDR3 spans 16 amino acids. This chain's CDR3 is CASSLAGRGFGYGYTF. The CDR3 DNA is TGTGCCAGCAGCTTGGCTGGCCGGGGTTTTGGGTATGGCTACACCTTC. Full variable domain (missing parts from reference TRBV5-6 and TRBJ1-2): DAGVTQSPTHLIKTRGQQVTLRCSPKSGHDTVSWYQQALGQGPQFIFQYYEEEERQRGNFPDRFSGHQFPNYSSELNVNALLLGDSALYLCASSLAGRGFGYGYTFGSGTRLTVV.

V usage is TRBV9 and J usage is TRBJ1-1; D perhaps matches TRBD1 (6 bases). This CDR3 has 15 amino acids. CDR1 SGDLS and CDR2 YYNGEE come from the germline V gene. V lost 3 bases and J 7 bases, leaving 19 bases between the germline ends. The CDR3 DNA reads TGTGCCAGCAGCGCACAGGGTAGAACGGGGCATGAAGCTTTCTTT. Amino acid sequence: CASSAQGRTGHEAFF.

V and J are TRBV28 and TRBJ2-3, with a tentative D call TRBD2 (6 bases). This CDR3 has 14 amino acids. V dropped 3 bases and J dropped 2 bases, with 9 bases sitting between them. Germline V gene sequence: CDR1 MDHEN, CDR2 SYDVKM. CDR3 DNA: TGTGCCAGCAGTTTCCGGGGGTACACAGATACGCAGTATTTT. It specifies CASSFRGYTDTQYF.

V gene TRBV7-2 combines with J gene TRBJ1-2; no clear D. This CDR3 comprises 12 residues. The V end was cut by 3 bases, the J end by 3 bases, with 5 bases between. The germline CDR1 and CDR2 sequences are SGHTA and FQGNSA. CDR3 sequence (DNA): TGTGCCAGCAGCTTTACCGACTATGGCTACACCTTC. As protein: CASSFTDYGYTF.

The CDR3 sequence is CASSLPGKETQYF. CDR3 in DNA: TGTGCCAGCAGTTTGCCGGGGAAAGAGACCCAGTACTTC. The chain employs TRBV28 and TRBJ2-5, with D possibly matching TRBD2 (5 bases). The CDR3 length is 13 residues. V lost 3 bases to trimming and J lost 3 bases, with 8 bases between them. The germline gives CDR1 MDHEN, CDR2 SYDVKM.

The rearrangement joins TRBV14 to TRBJ2-5; D may be TRBD1 or TRBD2 (6 bases each). This CDR3 is built from 14 residues. Per germline, CDR1 SGHDN and CDR2 FVKESK. V was pared by 0 bases and J by 7 bases, with 12 bases between. The CDR3 is CASSQDTRGGTQYF. In DNA form, the CDR3 reads TGTGCCAGCAGCCAAGATACCAGGGGAGGGACCCAGTACTTC.

The rearrangement joins TRBV11-3 to TRBJ2-5, with unresolved D. CDR1 is SGHNT, CDR2 YENEEA, per germline. V lost 5 bases to trimming and J lost 5 bases, with 21 bases between them. The length of the CDR3 is 16 residues. CDR3 DNA: TGTGCCAGCAGCCGTTCTTCCAGCGCCTCAACCGAGACCCAGTACTTC. Amino acids: CASSRSSSASTETQYF.

The chain joins TRBV12-2 to TRBJ2-6; TRBD1 was called by the table and not checked on the DNA. TRBV12-2 is classified as a pseudogene. The CDR3 loop spans 18 amino acids. DNA of the CDR3: TGTGCAAGTCGCTTAGCCGGGACACCCAGCTCTGGGGCCAACGTCCTGACTTTC. Its protein is CASRLAGTPSSGANVLTF.

The V call is TRBV4-3, the J call TRBJ2-3; D possibly corresponds to TRBD1 (6 bases). CDR1 LGHNA and CDR2 YSLEER come from the germline V gene. The CDR3 runs 13 residues. V shed 2 bases and J shed 6 bases, with 9 bases lying between them. The CDR3 nucleotides read TGCGCCAGCAGCCAACTAAGGGGGGATACGCAGTATTTT. Translation gives CASSQLRGDTQYF.

This sequence joins TRBV29-1 and TRBJ2-7; D might be TRBD1 (5 bases). In germline, CDR1 is SQVTM, CDR2 ANQGSEA. The CDR3 spans 12 residues. V was pared by 6 bases and J by 1 base, with 10 bases between. As DNA, the CDR3 is TGCAGCGTCAGGGTCGGGTCCTACGAGCAGTACTTC. Its protein product is CSVRVGSYEQYF.

In nucleotides, the CDR3 is TGTGCCAGCAGATTAGCGGGGTCGAATGAGCAGTTCTTC. Residues: CASRLAGSNEQFF. V usage is TRBV6-5 and J usage is TRBJ2-1; 8 bases agree with TRBD2. The V gene end was trimmed by 6 bases and the J gene end by 7 bases; junction bases not matched to a gene: 5. Per germline, CDR1 MNHEY and CDR2 SVGAGI. This CDR3 is 13 amino acids long.

This chain connects TRBV12-3 or TRBV12-4 to TRBJ1-2; weak D call: TRBD1 (5 bases). V was shortened by 6 bases and J by 1 base, with 9 bases between the two germline ends. The CDR3 is 13 amino acids. The CDR3 region has the DNA TGTGCCAGCAGCCCTAGGGGTAACTATGGCTACACCTTC. This sequence encodes CASSPRGNYGYTF.